In its sample, the clone carrying this T cell receptor (beta chain) was seen a few times. One junction end does not reproduce the germline sequence, and a read error may be involved. This entry comes from a study of blood T cell repertoires in COVID-19. Overall study: There were acute and convalescent COVID-19 samples, and they came from the United States, Italy and Spain. Sources were T cells, B-cell-depleted T cells, or PBMCs; the material itself was cDNA or gDNA.

From germline, CDR1 is MNHEY and CDR2 SVGEGT. CDR3 length: 13 amino acids. Authors' data handling: From reference gene primer amplification, estimates of nucleated cell counts were derived. Sequenced by immunoSEQ multiplex PCR; TCRdb stores in-frame clones only, minus some. V and J calls and clone size are copied from that table; D and trimming were computed from the DNA. The sample holds around 180,000 clones; roughly four fifths are singletons and the top ten take approximately 1.5%. This rearrangement joins TRBV6-2 or TRBV6-3 to TRBJ1-5; tentative D call: TRBD1 (5 bases). This clonotype originated in a human donor in a cohort sampled during active COVID-19. The sample taken for sequencing was peripheral blood. In nucleotides, the CDR3 is TGTGCCAGCAGTTACGGGCCGTGGGGCACAAGCCTTTTT. Translating it yields CASSYGPWGTSLF.